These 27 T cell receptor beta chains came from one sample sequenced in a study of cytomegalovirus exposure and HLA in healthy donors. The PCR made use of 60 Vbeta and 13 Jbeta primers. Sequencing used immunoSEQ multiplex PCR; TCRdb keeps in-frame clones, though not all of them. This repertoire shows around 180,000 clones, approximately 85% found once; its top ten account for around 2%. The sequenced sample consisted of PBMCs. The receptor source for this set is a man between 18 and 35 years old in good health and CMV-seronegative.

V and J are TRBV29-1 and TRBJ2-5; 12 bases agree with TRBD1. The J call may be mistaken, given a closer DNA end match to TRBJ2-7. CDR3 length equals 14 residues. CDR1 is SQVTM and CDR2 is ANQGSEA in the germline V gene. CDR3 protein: CSVAEGTGGHEQYF. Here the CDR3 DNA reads TGCAGCGTTGCGGAGGGGACAGGGGGCCACGAGCAGTACTTC.

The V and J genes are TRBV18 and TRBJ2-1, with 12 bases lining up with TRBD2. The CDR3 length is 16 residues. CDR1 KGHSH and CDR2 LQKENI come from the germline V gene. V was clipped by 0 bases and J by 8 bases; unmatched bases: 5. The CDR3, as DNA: TGTGCCAGCTCACCACCGGGGCTAGCGGGAGGGTATGAGCAGTTCTTC. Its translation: CASSPPGLAGGYEQFF.

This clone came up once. The CDR3 region has the DNA TGTGCCAGCAGTCAGATAGGACTAGCGGCCTACAATGAGCAGTTCTTC. Protein product: CASSQIGLAAYNEQFF. J is TRBJ2-1 and V is TRBV2; 10 nucleotides agree with TRBD2. This CDR3 contains 16 residues. The germline V gene encodes CDR1 SNHLY and CDR2 FYNNEI. With V trimmed by 5 bases and J by 2 bases, 6 bases remained unmatched.

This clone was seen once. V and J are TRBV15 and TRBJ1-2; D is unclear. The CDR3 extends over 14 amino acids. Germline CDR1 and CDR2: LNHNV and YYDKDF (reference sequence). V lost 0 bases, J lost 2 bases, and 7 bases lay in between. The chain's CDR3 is CATSRDRGNYGYTF. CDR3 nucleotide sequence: TGTGCCACCAGCAGAGATCGCGGGAACTATGGCTACACCTTC.

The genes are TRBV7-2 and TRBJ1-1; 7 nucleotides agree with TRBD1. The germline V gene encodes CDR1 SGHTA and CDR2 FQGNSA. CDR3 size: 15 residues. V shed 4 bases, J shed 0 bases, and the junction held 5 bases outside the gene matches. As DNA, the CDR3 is TGTGCCAGCAGCTCGGCGGGACAGCTGAACACTGAAGCTTTCTTT. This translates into CASSSAGQLNTEAFF.

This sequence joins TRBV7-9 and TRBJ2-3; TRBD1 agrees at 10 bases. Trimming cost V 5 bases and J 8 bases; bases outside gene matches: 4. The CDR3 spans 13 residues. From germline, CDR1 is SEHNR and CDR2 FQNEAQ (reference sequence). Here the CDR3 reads CASSGDRGPTQYF. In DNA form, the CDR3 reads TGTGCCAGCAGCGGCGACAGGGGGCCTACGCAGTATTTT. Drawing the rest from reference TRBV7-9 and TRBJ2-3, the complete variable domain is DTGVSQNPRHKITKRGQNVTFRCDPISEHNRLYWYRQTLGQGPEFLTYFQNEAQLEKSRLLSDRFSAERPKGSFSTLEIQRTEQGDSAMYLCASSGDRGPTQYFGPGTRLTVL.

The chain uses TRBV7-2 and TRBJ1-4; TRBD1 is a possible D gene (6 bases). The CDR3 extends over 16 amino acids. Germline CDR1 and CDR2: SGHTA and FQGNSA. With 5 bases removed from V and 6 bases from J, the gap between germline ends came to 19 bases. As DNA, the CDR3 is TGTGCCAGCAGCCTAACGCGGACAGTTGTCTATGAAAAACTGTTTTTT. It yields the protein CASSLTRTVVYEKLFF.

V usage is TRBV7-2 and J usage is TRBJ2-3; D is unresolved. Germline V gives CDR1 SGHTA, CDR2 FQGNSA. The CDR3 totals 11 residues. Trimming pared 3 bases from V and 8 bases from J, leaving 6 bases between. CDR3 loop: CASSFLSTQYF. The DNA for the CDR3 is TGTGCCAGCAGCTTCCTGAGTACGCAGTATTTT.

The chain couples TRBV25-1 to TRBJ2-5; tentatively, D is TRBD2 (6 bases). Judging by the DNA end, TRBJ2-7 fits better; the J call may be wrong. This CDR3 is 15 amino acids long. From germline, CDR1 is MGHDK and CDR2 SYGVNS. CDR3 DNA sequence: TGTGCCAGCAGTGCCAATTGGGGGGTAGCCTACGAGCAGTACTTC. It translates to CASSANWGVAYEQYF.

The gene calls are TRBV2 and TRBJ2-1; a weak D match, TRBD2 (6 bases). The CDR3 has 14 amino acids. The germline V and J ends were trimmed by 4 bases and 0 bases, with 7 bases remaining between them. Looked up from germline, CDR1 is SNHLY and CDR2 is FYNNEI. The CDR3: CASSVGSSYNEQFF. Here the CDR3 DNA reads TGTGCCAGCAGTGTCGGGAGCTCCTACAATGAGCAGTTCTTC.

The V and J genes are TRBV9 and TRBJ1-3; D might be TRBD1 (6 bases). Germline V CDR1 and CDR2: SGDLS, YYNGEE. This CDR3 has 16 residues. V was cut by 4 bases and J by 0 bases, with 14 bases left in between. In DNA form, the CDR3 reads TGTGCCAGCAGCTTAACAACAGGGTTCTCTGGAAACACCATATATTTT. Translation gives CASSLTTGFSGNTIYF.

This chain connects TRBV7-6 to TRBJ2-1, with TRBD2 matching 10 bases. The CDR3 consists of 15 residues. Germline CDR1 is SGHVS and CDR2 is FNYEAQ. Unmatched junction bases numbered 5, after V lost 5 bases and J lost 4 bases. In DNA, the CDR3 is TGTGCCAGCAGCCTGCGACTAGCGGGTTACAATGAGCAGTTCTTC. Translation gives CASSLRLAGYNEQFF.

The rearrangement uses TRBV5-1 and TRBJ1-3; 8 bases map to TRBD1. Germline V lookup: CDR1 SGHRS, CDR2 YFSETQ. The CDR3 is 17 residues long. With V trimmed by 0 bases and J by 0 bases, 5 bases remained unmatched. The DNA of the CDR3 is TGCGCCAGCAGCTTGGAAGGCAGGGGGCCCTCTGGAAACACCATATATTTT. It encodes CASSLEGRGPSGNTIYF.

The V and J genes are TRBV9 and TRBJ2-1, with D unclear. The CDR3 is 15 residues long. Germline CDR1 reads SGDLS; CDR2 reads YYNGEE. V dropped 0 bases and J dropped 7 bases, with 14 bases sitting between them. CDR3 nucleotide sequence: TGTGCCAGCAGCGTAGATATCCGTAAAGCGAATGAGCAGTTCTTC. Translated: CASSVDIRKANEQFF.

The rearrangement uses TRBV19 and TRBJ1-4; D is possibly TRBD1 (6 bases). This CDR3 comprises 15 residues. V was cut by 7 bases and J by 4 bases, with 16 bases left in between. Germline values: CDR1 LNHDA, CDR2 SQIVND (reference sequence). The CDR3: CASTESGGLNEKLFF. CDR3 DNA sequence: TGTGCCAGTACCGAATCTGGGGGCCTTAATGAAAAACTGTTTTTT.

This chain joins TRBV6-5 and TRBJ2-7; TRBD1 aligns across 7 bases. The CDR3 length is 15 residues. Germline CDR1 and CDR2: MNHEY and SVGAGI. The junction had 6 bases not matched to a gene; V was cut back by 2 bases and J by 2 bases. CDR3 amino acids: CASSYDYRGPYEQYF. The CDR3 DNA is TGTGCCAGCAGTTACGACTACAGGGGCCCCTACGAGCAGTACTTC.

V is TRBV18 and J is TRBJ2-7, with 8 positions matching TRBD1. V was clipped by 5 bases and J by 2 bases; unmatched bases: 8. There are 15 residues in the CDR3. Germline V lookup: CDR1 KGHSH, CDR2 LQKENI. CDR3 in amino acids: CASSRHGQGPYEQYF. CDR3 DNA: TGTGCCAGCTCAAGACATGGACAGGGACCCTACGAGCAGTACTTC.

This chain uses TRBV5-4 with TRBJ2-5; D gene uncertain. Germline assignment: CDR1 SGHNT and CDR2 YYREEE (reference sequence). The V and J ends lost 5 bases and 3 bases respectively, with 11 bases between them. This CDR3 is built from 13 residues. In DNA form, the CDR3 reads TGTGCCAGCAGATGGGCCGTGGAAGAGACCCAGTACTTC. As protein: CASRWAVEETQYF.

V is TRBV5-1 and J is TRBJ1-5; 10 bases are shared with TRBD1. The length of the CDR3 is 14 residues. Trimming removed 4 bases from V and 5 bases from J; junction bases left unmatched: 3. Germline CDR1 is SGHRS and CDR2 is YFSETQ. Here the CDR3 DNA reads TGCGCCAGCAGCCTGACAGGGGGCGATCAGCCCCAGCATTTT. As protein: CASSLTGGDQPQHF.

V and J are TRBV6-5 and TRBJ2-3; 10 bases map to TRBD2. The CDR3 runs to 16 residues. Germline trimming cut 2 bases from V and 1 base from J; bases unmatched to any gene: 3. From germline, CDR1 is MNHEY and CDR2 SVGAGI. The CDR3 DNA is TGTGCCAGCAGTTACAGGCTAGCGGGAGGCACAGATACGCAGTATTTT. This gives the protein CASSYRLAGGTDTQYF.

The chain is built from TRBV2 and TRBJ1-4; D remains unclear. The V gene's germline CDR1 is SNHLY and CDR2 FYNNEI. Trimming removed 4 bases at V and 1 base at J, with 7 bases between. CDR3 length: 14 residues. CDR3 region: CASSGGVTNEKLFF. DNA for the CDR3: TGTGCCAGCAGTGGGGGAGTAACTAATGAAAAACTGTTTTTT.

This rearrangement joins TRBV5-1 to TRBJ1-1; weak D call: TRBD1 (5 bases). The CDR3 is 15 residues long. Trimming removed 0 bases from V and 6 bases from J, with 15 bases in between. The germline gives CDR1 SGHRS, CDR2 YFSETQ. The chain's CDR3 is CASSLVGRRDSEAFF. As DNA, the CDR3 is TGCGCCAGCAGCTTGGTAGGCCGTCGGGACTCTGAAGCTTTCTTT.

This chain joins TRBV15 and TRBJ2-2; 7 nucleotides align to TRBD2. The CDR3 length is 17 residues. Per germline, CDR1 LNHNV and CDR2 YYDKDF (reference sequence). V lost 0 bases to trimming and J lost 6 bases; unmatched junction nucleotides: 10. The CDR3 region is CATSRDIPPLAPGELFF. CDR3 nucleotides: TGTGCCACCAGCAGAGATATCCCGCCACTAGCGCCCGGGGAGCTGTTTTTT.

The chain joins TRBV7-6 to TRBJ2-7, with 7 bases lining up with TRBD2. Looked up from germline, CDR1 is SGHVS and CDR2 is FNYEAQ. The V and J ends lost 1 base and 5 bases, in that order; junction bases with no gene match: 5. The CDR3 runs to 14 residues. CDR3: CASSLGGGPHEQYF. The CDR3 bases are TGTGCCAGCAGCTTAGGGGGGGGACCCCACGAGCAGTACTTC.

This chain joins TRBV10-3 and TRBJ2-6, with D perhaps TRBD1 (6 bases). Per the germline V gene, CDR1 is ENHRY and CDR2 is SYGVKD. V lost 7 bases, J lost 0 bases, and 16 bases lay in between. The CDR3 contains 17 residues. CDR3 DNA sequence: TGTGCCATCAAGGGGGACGGCGTCAGCTCTGGGGCCAACGTCCTGACTTTC. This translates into CAIKGDGVSSGANVLTF.

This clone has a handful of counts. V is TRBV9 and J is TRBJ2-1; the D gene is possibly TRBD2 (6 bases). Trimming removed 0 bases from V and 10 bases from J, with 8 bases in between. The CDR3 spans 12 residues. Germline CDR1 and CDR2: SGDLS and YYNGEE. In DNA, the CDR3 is TGTGCCAGCAGCGTAGATGGGGGGGAGCAGTTCTTC. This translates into CASSVDGGEQFF.

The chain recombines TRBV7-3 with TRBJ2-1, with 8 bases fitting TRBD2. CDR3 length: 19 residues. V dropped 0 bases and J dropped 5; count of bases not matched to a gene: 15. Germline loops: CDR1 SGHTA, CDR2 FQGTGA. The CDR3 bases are TGTGCCAGCAGCTTAACCCCTAGACTAGCGCGCCCCTACAACAATGAGCAGTTCTTC. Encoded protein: CASSLTPRLARPYNNEQFF.